These 18 T cell receptor beta chains share one sample of origin, sequenced in a study of blood T cell repertoires in COVID-19. The repertoire was sequenced with immunoSEQ multiplex PCR; TCRdb's copy has only in-frame clones and lacks some. The top ten clones hold approximately 7.1% of a sample with some 150,000 clones, 80% to 90% of them seen once. The sample taken for sequencing was peripheral blood. These receptors came from a woman aged 50 to 60 in a cohort sampled during active or convalescent COVID-19.

In its sample, this clone was seen a few times. V and J are TRBV5-1 and TRBJ2-7; 7 positions agree with TRBD1. The CDR3 has 14 residues. Germline V gene lookup returns CDR1 SGHRS and CDR2 YFSETQ. Trimming cost V 4 bases and J 2 bases; bases outside gene matches: 6. CDR3 bases: TGCGCCAGCAGCCCCGGGACAGATCCCTACGAGCAGTACTTC. It is translated as CASSPGTDPYEQYF.

The rearrangement links TRBV6-1 to TRBJ2-5; 14 bases are a match to TRBD2. This CDR3 spans 17 amino acids. Germline CDR1 and CDR2: MNHNS and SASEGT. Trimming cost V 2 bases and J 5 bases; bases outside gene matches: 7. CDR3 sequence: CASSEHPGLAGVETQYF. The CDR3 DNA reads as TGTGCCAGCAGTGAACATCCGGGACTAGCGGGGGTTGAGACCCAGTACTTC.

As DNA, the CDR3 is TGTGCCAGTTGTGGGACAGGGGCGCTGGAGACCCAGTACTTC. Amino acid sequence: CASCGTGALETQYF. This chain joins TRBV6-5 and TRBJ2-5; 10 nucleotides match TRBD1. J gave up 5 bases and V 9 bases, and 9 bases lay outside the gene matches. Germline V lookup: CDR1 MNHEY, CDR2 SVGAGI. The CDR3 is made up of 14 amino acids.

The chain's CDR3 is CASSLQVQPQHF. CDR3 sequence (DNA): TGTGCCAGCAGCTTACAGGTCCAGCCCCAGCATTTT. The chain joins TRBV7-2 to TRBJ1-5; D remains unclear. Germline assignment: CDR1 SGHTA and CDR2 FQGNSA. Trimming left V 2 bases short and J 7 bases short, with 6 bases between. The CDR3 sequence is 12 residues long.

The chain links TRBV4-1 to TRBJ2-2; D possibly corresponds to TRBD1 (5 bases). The germline V gene has CDR1 MGHRA and CDR2 YSYEKL. The V end lost 0 bases, the J end lost 4 bases, and 9 bases lay between the germline ends. CDR3 size: 15 residues. CDR3 sequence: CASSQDPGSTGELFF. CDR3 nucleotides: TGCGCCAGCAGCCAAGATCCAGGGTCCACCGGGGAGCTGTTTTTT.

This chain joins TRBV29-1 and TRBJ1-2, with TRBD1 as a possible D gene (5 bases). This CDR3 is built from 14 residues. V dropped 4 bases and J dropped 8 bases, with 20 bases sitting between them. The V gene's germline CDR1 is SQVTM and CDR2 ANQGSEA. The CDR3 spells CSVAISGGAGGYTF. The CDR3 DNA reads as TGCAGCGTTGCTATTAGTGGAGGGGCGGGCGGCTACACCTTC.

The chain recombines TRBV25-1 with TRBJ2-1; D is uncertain. This CDR3 contains 12 residues. Germline lookup yields CDR1 MGHDK and CDR2 SYGVNS. V was trimmed by 1 base and J by 10 bases, leaving 8 bases between them. The CDR3 region is CASSELYSEQFF. In nucleotides, the CDR3 is TGTGCCAGCAGTGAATTATACAGCGAGCAGTTCTTC.

The J gene is TRBJ2-1, the V gene TRBV12-3 or TRBV12-4; 12 nucleotides match TRBD1. The CDR3 has 13 residues. The V gene end was trimmed by 5 bases and the J gene end by 16 bases; junction bases not matched to a gene: 9. DNA for the CDR3: TGTGCCAGCAGTACCGGGACAGGGGGCGATGCTTTCTTC. Its protein product is CASSTGTGGDAFF.

The chain is built from TRBV2 and TRBJ2-3; 7 nucleotides agree with TRBD2. V was clipped by 5 bases and J by 5 bases; unmatched bases: 10. The germline V gene has CDR1 SNHLY and CDR2 FYNNEI. The length of the CDR3 is 15 residues. CDR3 protein: CASSPVWVAGDTQYF. CDR3 in DNA: TGTGCCAGCAGTCCCGTTTGGGTAGCGGGAGATACGCAGTATTTT.

This chain connects TRBV5-1 to TRBJ1-1; tentative D call: TRBD1 (5 bases). The CDR3 covers 13 residues. V lost 6 bases to trimming and J lost 4 bases, with 13 bases between them. Germline V gives CDR1 SGHRS, CDR2 YFSETQ. CDR3 nucleotide sequence: TGCGCCAGCACGAAATGGGGGGGCACTGAAGCTTTCTTT. It is translated as CASTKWGGTEAFF.

This chain uses TRBV7-3 with TRBJ2-5; the match to TRBD2 covers 10 bases. Germline CDR1 is SGHTA and CDR2 is FQGTGA. The CDR3 runs 14 residues. The V segment lost 6 bases and the J segment 4 bases; nucleotides outside the gene matches: 5. CDR3 in amino acids: CASSRTSGGETQYF. DNA of the CDR3: TGTGCCAGCAGTCGGACTAGCGGAGGAGAGACCCAGTACTTC.

The rearrangement uses TRBV15 and TRBJ2-3, with 10 bases that match TRBD2. Germline V gene lookup returns CDR1 LNHNV and CDR2 YYDKDF (reference sequence). This CDR3 has 18 residues. V gave up 1 base and J gave up 1 base; unmatched junction bases: 8. CDR3 nucleotides: TGTGCCACCAGCAGAGTATCAACCGGGACTAGCGGCACAGATACGCAGTATTTT. Protein: CATSRVSTGTSGTDTQYF.

This sequence joins TRBV30 and TRBJ1-2; D uncertain. CDR1 and CDR2 (germline): GTSNPN, SVGIG (reference sequence). The CDR3 contains 12 residues. Trimming removed 4 bases from V and 4 bases from J, with 10 bases in between. CDR3 in amino acids: CAWNAGFYGYTF. DNA of the CDR3: TGTGCCTGGAACGCGGGTTTCTATGGCTACACCTTC.

This chain connects TRBV29-1 to TRBJ1-5; possible D gene TRBD1, 5 bases. Germline V CDR1 and CDR2: SQVTM, ANQGSEA. V was trimmed by 4 bases and J by 2 bases, leaving 6 bases between them. The CDR3 is made up of 12 amino acids. CDR3 DNA sequence: TGCAGCGTTGGGGGGGGCAATCAGCCCCAGCATTTT. It yields the protein CSVGGGNQPQHF.

The chain carries TRBV2 and TRBJ1-2; TRBD1 might be the D (5 bases). From germline, CDR1 is SNHLY and CDR2 FYNNEI. V was shortened by 7 bases and J by 4 bases, with 13 bases between the two germline ends. The CDR3 extends over 13 amino acids. The CDR3 nucleotides read TGTGCCAGCACGCGGACATTGGCCTATGGCTACACCTTC. The encoded protein is CASTRTLAYGYTF.

The J gene is TRBJ1-6, the V gene TRBV19; D remains ambiguous. Looked up from germline, CDR1 is LNHDA and CDR2 is SQIVND (reference sequence). This CDR3 contains 12 residues. V was trimmed by 4 bases and J by 8 bases, leaving 6 bases between them. CDR3 sequence (DNA): TGTGCCAGTAGTAGCCGGGATTCACCCCTCCACTTT. This sequence encodes CASSSRDSPLHF.

The chain is built from TRBV2 and TRBJ2-5, with TRBD1 matching 12 bases. The ends lost 3 bases at V and 4 bases at J; junction bases unmatched: 9. Germline values: CDR1 SNHLY, CDR2 FYNNEI. The CDR3 length is 17 residues. CDR3 coding DNA: TGTGCCAGCAGTGACCGTATAAGGGACAGGGGGCGAGAGACCCAGTACTTC. Translation: CASSDRIRDRGRETQYF.

The chain combines TRBV24-1 with TRBJ2-1, with D possibly being TRBD2 (5 bases). Germline V CDR1 and CDR2: KGHDR, SFDVKD. There are 13 residues in the CDR3. V lost 1 base and J 9 bases, leaving 9 bases between the germline ends. CDR3 bases: TGTGCCACCAGTGATTTCCTGGGGAGTGAGCAGTTCTTC. Amino acids: CATSDFLGSEQFF.